The 5 T cell receptor beta chains listed next were all sequenced from one sample in a study of blood T cell repertoires in COVID-19. Measured with immunoSEQ multiplex PCR; TCRdb has only the in-frame clones, and not every one. The sample contains around 170,000 clones, about 81% of which appear only once. The material sequenced was peripheral blood. The receptor source for this set is a young man with active or convalescent COVID-19.

V gene TRBV1 combines with J gene TRBJ2-7; TRBD1 is the table's D call, not checked against the DNA. TRBV1 represents a pseudogene. The CDR3 has 17 residues. In nucleotides, the CDR3 is TGCACCAGCAGTTCCGATCGACAGGGGTATCACTCCTACGAGCAGTACGTC. Amino acids: CTSSSDRQGYHSYEQYV.

The chain recombines TRBV29-1 with TRBJ2-1; 7 bases map to TRBD2. This CDR3 is built from 15 residues. Per germline, CDR1 SQVTM and CDR2 ANQGSEA. Losses at the gene ends were 1 base for V and 6 bases for J; bases not matched to a gene: 9. The CDR3 bases are TGCAGCGTTGAAGGGCCCGGGACTATCCGCAATGAGCAGTTCTTC. Protein sequence: CSVEGPGTIRNEQFF.

A single count supports this clone. DNA for the CDR3: TGTGCCAGCAGGACAGGGGCGAACACTGAAGCTTTCTTT. This translates into CASRTGANTEAFF. The V and J genes are TRBV28 and TRBJ1-1; TRBD1 aligns across 8 bases. CDR1 and CDR2 from the germline V gene are MDHEN and SYDVKM. V lost 6 bases and J lost 1; bases outside the gene matches: 1. This CDR3 has 13 amino acids.

This clone appeared a few times. The rearrangement joins TRBV5-1 to TRBJ1-1; D may be TRBD1 (6 bases). The CDR3 runs to 15 residues. Germline V lookup: CDR1 SGHRS, CDR2 YFSETQ. Trimming took off 4 bases at V and 3 bases at J, with 16 bases between the two ends. CDR3 in DNA: TGCGCCAGCAGCCCAGGGGACGGGGTGCACACTGAAGCTTTCTTT. Translation: CASSPGDGVHTEAFF.

The sample holds one count of this clone. Distinct nucleotide sequences in the sample also encode this CDR3. The chain is built from TRBV19 and TRBJ1-2; D not certain. Trimming cost V 3 bases and J 3 bases, with 8 bases left between them. The CDR3 contains 13 residues. Germline CDR1 LNHDA, CDR2 SQIVND (reference sequence). CDR3 residues: CASSIPGDYGYTF. As DNA, the CDR3 is TGTGCCAGTAGTATCCCCGGGGACTATGGCTACACCTTC.